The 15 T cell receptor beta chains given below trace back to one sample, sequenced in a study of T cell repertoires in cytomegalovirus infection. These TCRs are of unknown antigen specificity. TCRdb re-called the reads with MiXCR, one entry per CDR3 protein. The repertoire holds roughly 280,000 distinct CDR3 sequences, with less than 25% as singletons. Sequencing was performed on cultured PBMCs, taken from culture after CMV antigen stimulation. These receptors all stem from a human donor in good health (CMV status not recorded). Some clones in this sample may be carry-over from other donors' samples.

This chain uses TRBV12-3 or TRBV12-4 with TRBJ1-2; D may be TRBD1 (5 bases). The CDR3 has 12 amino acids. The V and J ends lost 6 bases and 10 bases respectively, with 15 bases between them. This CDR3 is CASRSGEFHYTF. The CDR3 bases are TGTGCCAGCAGATCGGGGGAATTTCACTACACCTTC.

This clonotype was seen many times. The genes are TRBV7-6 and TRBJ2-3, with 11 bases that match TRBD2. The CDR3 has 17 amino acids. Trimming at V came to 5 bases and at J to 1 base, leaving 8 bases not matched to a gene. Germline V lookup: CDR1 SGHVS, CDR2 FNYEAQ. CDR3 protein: CASSPTSGTPRTDTQYF. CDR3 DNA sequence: TGTGCCAGCAGCCCGACTAGCGGGACCCCTCGCACAGATACGCAGTATTTT.

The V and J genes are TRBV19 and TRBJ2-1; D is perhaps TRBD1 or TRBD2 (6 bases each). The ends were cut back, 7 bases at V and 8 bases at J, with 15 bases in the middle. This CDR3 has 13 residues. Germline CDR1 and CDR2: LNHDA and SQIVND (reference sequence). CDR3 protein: CASNSRGPDEQFF. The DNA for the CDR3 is TGTGCCAGTAATTCCCGGGGGCCCGATGAGCAGTTCTTC.

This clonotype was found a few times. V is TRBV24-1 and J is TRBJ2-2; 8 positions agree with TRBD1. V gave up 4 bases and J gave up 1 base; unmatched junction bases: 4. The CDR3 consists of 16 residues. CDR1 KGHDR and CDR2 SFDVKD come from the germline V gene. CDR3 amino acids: CATSERTGWNTGELFF. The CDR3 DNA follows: TGTGCCACCAGTGAGAGGACAGGGTGGAACACCGGGGAGCTGTTTTTT.

The CDR3 here is CASSQPGQGDREAFF. CDR3 sequence (DNA): TGTGCCAGCAGCCAACCGGGACAGGGGGATCGAGAGGCTTTCTTT. The chain has TRBV7-2 and TRBJ1-1; 11 nucleotides match TRBD1. The length of the CDR3 is 15 residues. In germline, CDR1 is SGHTA, CDR2 FQGNSA. The J segment lost 11 bases and the V segment lost 5 bases, leaving 13 bases of the junction unmatched.

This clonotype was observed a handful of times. The CDR3: CASRDRGRNEQFF. CDR3 nucleotides: TGTGCCAGCAGGGACAGGGGGCGCAATGAGCAGTTCTTC. The chain couples TRBV11-1 to TRBJ2-1; 11 bases are shared with TRBD1. Germline V lookup: CDR1 SGHAT, CDR2 FQDESV (reference sequence). This CDR3 has 13 residues. V was clipped by 6 bases and J by 6 bases; unmatched bases: 1.

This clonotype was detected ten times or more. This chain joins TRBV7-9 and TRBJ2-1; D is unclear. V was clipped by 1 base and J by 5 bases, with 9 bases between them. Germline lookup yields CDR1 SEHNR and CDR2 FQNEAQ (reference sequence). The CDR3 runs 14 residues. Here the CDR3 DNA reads TGTGCCAGCAGCTTAGTTCCCTTAAACAATGAGCAGTTCTTC. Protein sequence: CASSLVPLNNEQFF.

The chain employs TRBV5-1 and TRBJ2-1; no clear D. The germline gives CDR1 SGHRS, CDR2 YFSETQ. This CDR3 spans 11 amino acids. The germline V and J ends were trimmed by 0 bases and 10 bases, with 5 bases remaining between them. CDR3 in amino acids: CASSLAEEQFF. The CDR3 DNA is TGCGCCAGCAGCTTGGCCGAAGAGCAGTTCTTC.

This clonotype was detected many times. The CDR3 DNA reads TGTGCCAGCCGAGAGGTACTAGCGAACTACAATGAGCAGTTCTTC. Its translation is CASREVLANYNEQFF. The chain couples TRBV6-2 or TRBV6-3 to TRBJ2-1, with TRBD2 matching over 7 bases. In germline, CDR1 is MNHEY, CDR2 SVGEGT. The CDR3 totals 15 residues. V trimming: 8 bases; J trimming: 3 bases; junction bases outside the gene matches: 10.

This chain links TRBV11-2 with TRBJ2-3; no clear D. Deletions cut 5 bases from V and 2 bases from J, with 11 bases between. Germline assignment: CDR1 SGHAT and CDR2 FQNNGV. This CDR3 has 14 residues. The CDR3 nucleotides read TGTGCCAGCAGCCCTACCCAACTCACAGATACGCAGTATTTT. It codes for CASSPTQLTDTQYF.

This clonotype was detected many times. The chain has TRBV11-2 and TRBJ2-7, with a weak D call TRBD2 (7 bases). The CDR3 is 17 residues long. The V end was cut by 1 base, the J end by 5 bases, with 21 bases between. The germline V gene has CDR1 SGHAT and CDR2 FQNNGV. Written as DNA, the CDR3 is TGTGCCAGCAGCTTAGGTATACGCGGGGGCGCGAGGGACGAGCAGTACGTC. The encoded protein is CASSLGIRGGARDEQYV.

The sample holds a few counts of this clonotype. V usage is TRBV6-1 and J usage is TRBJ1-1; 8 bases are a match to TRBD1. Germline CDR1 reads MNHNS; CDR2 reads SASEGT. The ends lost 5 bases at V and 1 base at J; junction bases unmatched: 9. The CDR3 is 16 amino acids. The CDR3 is CASSFSWTGRNTEAFF. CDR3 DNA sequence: TGTGCCAGCAGTTTTTCTTGGACAGGGAGGAACACTGAAGCTTTCTTT.

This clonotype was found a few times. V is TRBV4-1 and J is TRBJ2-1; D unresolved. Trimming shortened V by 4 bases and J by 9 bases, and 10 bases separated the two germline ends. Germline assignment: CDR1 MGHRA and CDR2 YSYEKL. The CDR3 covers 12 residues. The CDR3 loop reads CASSPREREQFF. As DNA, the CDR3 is TGCGCCAGCAGCCCCCGAGAGCGTGAGCAGTTCTTC.

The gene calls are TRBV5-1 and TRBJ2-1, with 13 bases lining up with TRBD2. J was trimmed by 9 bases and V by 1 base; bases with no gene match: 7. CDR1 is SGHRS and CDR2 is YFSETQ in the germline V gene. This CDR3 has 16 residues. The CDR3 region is CASSLLGLAGVLEQFF. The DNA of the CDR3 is TGCGCCAGCAGCTTGCTAGGACTAGCGGGAGTTCTTGAGCAGTTCTTC.

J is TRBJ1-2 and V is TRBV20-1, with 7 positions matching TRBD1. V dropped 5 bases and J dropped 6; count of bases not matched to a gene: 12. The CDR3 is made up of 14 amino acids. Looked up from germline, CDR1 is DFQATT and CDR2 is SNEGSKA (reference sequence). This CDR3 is CSAPNRPGGDGYTF. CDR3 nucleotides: TGCAGTGCTCCAAACCGGCCAGGGGGGGATGGCTACACCTTC.